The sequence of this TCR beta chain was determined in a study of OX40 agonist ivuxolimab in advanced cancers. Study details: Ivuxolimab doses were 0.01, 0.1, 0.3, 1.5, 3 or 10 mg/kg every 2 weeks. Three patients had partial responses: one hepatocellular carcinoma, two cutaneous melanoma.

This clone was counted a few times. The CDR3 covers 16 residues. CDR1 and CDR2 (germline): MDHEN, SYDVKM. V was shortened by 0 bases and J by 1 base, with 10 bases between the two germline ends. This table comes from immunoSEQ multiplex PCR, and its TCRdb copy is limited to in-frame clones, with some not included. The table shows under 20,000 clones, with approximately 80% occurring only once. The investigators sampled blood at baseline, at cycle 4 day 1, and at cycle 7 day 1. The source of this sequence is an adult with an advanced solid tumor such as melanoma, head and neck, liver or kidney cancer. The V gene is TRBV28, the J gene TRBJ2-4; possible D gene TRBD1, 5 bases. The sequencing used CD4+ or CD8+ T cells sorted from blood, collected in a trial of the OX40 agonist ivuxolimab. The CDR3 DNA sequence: TGTGCCAGCAGTTTATGGTCTGGGGCCGCCAAAAACATTCAGTACTTC. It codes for CASSLWSGAAKNIQYF.